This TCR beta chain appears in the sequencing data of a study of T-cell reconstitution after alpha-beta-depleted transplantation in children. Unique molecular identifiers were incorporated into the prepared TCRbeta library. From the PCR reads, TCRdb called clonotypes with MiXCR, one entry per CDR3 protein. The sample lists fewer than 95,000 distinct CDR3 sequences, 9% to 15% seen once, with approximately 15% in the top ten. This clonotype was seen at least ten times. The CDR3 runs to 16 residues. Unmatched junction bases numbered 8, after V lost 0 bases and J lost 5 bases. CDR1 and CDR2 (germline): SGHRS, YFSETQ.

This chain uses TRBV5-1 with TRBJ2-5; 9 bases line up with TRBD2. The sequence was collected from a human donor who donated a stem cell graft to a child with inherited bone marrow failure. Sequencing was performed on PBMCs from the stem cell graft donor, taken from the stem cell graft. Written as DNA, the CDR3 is TGCGCCAGCAGCTTGGGGGTAGCGGGAGTGGAGGAGACCCAGTACTTC. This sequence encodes CASSLGVAGVEETQYF.